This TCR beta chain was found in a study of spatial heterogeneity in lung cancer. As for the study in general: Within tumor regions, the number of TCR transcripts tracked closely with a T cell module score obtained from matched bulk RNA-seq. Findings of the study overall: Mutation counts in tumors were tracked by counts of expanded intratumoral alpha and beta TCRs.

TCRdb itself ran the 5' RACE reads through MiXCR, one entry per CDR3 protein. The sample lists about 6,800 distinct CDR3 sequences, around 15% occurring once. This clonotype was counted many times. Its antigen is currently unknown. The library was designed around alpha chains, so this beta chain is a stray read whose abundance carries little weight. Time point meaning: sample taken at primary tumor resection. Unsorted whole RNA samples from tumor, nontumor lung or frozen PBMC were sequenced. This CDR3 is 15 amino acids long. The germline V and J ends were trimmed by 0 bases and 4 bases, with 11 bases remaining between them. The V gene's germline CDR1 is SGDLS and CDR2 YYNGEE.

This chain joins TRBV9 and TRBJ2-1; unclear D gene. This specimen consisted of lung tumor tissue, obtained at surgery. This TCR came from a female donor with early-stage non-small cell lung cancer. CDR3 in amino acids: CASSVGSLVYNEQFF. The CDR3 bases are TGTGCCAGCAGCGTAGGAAGCCTCGTTTACAATGAGCAGTTCTTC.